The TCR beta chain described here comes from a study of blood T cell repertoires in COVID-19. As for the study in general: Material from acute and convalescent COVID-19 was sourced from the United States, Italy and Spain. T cells, B-cell-depleted T cells, or PBMCs supplied cDNA or gDNA.

Per the original methods: From reference gene primer amplification, estimates of nucleated cell counts were derived. Generated by immunoSEQ multiplex PCR, the TCRdb table keeps only in-frame clones and is missing some. That table gives V, J and clone size, and the DNA gave D and trimming. The repertoire holds 150,000 to 200,000 clones, with about 90% as singletons. V was pared by 6 bases and J by 5 bases, with 7 bases of the junction left unmatched. The CDR3 extends over 14 amino acids. Germline lookup yields CDR1 SEHNR and CDR2 FQNEAQ (reference sequence). There are a few counts of this clone. The receptor's source is a man aged 55 to 70 with active or convalescent COVID-19. The chain is built from TRBV7-9 and TRBJ2-5; 9 bases line up with TRBD2. The sequencing input was peripheral blood. CDR3 coding DNA: TGTGCCAGCAGTGAGCGGGGGGCCCAGGAGACCCAGTACTTC. Translation gives CASSERGAQETQYF.